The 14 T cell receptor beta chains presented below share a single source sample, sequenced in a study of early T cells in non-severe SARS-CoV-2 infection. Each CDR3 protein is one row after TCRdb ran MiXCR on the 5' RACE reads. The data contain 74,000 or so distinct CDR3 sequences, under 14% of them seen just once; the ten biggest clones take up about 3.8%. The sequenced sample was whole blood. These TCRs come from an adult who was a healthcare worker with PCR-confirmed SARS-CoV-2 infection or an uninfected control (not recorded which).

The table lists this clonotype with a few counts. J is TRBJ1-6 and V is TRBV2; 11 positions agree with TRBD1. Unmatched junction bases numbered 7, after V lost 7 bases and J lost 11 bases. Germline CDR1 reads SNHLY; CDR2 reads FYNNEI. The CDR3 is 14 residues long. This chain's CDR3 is CASTRTGGDTPLHF. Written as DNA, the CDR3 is TGTGCCAGCACCAGGACAGGGGGCGATACACCCCTCCACTTT.

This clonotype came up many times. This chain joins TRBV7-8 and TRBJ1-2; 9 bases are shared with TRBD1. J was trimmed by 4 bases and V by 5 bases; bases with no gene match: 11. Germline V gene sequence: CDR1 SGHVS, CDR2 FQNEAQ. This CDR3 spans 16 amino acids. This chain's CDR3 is CASSRDRVDWGYGYTF. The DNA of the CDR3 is TGTGCCAGCAGCAGGGACAGGGTAGACTGGGGCTATGGCTACACCTTC.

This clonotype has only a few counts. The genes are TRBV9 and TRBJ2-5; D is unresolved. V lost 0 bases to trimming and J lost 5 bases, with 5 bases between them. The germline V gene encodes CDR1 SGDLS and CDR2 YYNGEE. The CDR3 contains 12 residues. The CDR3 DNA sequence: TGTGCCAGCAGCGTAGGTGGGGAGACCCAGTACTTC. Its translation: CASSVGGETQYF.

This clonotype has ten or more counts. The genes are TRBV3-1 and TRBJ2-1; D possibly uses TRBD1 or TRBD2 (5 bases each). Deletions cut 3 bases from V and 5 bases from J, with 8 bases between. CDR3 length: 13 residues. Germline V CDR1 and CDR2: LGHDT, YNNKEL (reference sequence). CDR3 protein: CASSQGENNEQFF. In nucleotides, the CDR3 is TGTGCCAGCAGCCAGGGGGAAAACAATGAGCAGTTCTTC.

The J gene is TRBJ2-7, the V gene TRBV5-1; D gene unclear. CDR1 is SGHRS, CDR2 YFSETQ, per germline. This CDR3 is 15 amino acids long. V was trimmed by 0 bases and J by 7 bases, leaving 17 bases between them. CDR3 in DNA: TGCGCCAGCAGCTTGGTGGGGAACCCCTCTGGGGAGCAGTACTTC. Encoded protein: CASSLVGNPSGEQYF.

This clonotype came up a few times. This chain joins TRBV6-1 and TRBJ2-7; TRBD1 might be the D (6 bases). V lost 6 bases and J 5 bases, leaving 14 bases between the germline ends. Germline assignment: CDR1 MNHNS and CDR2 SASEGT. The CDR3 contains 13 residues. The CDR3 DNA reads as TGTGCCAGCAGCAAACAGGGCGGCGACGAGCAGTACTTC. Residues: CASSKQGGDEQYF.

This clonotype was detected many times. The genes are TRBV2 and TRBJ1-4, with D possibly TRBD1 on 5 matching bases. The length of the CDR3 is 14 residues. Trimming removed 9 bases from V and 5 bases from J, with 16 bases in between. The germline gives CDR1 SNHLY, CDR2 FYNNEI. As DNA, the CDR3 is TGTGCCAGTCAGGAGACAGAAGGAAATGAAAAACTGTTTTTT. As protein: CASQETEGNEKLFF. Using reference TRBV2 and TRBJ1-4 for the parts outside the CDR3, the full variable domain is EPEVTQTPSHQVTQMGQEVILRCVPISNHLYFYWYRQILGQKVEFLVSFYNNEISEKSEIFDDQFSVERPDGSNFTLKIRSTKLEDSAMYFCASQETEGNEKLFFGSGTQLSVL.

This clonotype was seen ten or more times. The CDR3 coding sequence is TGTGCCAGCAGTTTACAGGTTAACTATGGCTACACCTTC. Translation gives CASSLQVNYGYTF. The chain employs TRBV28 and TRBJ1-2; the D is unclear. The CDR3 has 13 amino acids. The V gene lost 2 bases and the J gene lost 1 base, with 5 bases spanning the gap. CDR1 is MDHEN, CDR2 SYDVKM, per germline.

CDR3 amino acids: CASSGHNTEAFF. The CDR3 bases are TGTGCCAGCAGTGGACACAACACTGAAGCTTTCTTT. This chain connects TRBV6-1 to TRBJ1-1; unclear D gene. Germline V gene sequence: CDR1 MNHNS, CDR2 SASEGT. V was clipped by 4 bases and J by 2 bases, with 5 bases between them. The CDR3 totals 12 residues.

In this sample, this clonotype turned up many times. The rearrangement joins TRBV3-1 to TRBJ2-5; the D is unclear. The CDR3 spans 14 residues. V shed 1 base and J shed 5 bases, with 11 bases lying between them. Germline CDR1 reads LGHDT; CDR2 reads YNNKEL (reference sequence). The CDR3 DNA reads TGTGCCAGCAGCCAAGGGAATGTGCGGGAGACCCAGTACTTC. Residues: CASSQGNVRETQYF.

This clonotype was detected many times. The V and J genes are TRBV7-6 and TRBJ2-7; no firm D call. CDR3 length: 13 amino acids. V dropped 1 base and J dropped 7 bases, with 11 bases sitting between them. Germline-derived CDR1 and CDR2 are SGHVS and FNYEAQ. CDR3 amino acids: CASSLEEVGEQYF. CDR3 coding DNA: TGTGCCAGCAGCTTAGAAGAGGTGGGGGAGCAGTACTTC.

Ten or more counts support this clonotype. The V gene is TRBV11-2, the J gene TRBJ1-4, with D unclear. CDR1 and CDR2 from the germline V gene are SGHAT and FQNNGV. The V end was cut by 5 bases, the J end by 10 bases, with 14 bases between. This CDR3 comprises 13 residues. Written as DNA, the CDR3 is TGTGCCAGCAGCCTTGGGCGATCCGGAAAACTGTTTTTT. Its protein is CASSLGRSGKLFF.

The CDR3 loop is CASSPGLATSTDTQYF. CDR3 nucleotides: TGTGCCAGCAGCCCAGGACTAGCGACAAGCACAGATACGCAGTATTTT. The chain combines TRBV11-2 with TRBJ2-3; 9 nucleotides align to TRBD2. Trimming took 5 bases from V and 0 from J; bases not matched to a gene: 6. The CDR3 loop spans 16 amino acids. Germline CDR1 SGHAT, CDR2 FQNNGV. The full variable domain, with the rest looked up from reference TRBV11-2 and TRBJ2-3, is EAGVAQSPRYKIIEKRQSVAFWCNPISGHATLYWYQQILGQGPKLLIQFQNNGVVDDSQLPKDRFSAERLKGVDSTLKIQPAKLEDSAVYLCASSPGLATSTDTQYFGPGTRLTVL.

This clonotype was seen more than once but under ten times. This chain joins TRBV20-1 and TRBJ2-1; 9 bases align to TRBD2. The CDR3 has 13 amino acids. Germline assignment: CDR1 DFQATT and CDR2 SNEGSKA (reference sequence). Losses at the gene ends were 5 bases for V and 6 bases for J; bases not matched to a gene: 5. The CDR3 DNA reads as TGCAGTGCTCAGAAGCGGGAGGCCAATGAGCAGTTCTTC. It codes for CSAQKREANEQFF.